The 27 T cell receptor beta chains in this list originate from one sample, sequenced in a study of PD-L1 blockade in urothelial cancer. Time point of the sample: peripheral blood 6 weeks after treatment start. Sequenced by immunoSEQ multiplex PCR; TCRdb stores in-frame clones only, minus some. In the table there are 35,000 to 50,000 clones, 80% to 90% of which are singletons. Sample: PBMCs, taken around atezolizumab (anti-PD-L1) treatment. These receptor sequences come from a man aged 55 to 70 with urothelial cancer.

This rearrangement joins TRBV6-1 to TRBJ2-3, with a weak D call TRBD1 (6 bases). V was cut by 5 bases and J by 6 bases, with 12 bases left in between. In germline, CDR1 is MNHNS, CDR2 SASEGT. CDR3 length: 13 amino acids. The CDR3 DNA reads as TGTGCCAGCAGTAGCTCAGGGGATGATACGCAGTATTTT. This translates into CASSSSGDDTQYF.

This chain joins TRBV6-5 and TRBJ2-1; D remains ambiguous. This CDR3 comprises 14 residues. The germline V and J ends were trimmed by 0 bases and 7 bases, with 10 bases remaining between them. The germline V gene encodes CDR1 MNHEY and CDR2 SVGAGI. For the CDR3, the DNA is TGTGCCAGCAGTTACTCGAACCCGGGTAATGAGCAGTTCTTC. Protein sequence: CASSYSNPGNEQFF.

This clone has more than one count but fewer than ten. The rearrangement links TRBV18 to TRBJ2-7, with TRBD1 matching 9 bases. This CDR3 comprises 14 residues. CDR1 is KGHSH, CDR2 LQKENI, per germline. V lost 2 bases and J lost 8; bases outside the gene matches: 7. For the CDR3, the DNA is TGTGCCAGCTCACCAGGACAGGGGATTACGCAGCAGTACTTC. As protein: CASSPGQGITQQYF.

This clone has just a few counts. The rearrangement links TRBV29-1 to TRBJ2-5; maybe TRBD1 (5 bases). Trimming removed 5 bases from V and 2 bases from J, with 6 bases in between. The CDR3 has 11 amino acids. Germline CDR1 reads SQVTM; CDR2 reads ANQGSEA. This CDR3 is CSVNRQETQYF. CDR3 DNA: TGCAGCGTTAACAGGCAAGAGACCCAGTACTTC. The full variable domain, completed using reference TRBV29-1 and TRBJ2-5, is SAVISQKPSRDICQRGTSLTIQCQVDSQVTMMFWYRQQPGQSLTLIATANQGSEATYESGFVIDKFPISRPNLTFSTLTVSNMSPEDSSIYLCSVNRQETQYFGPGTRLLVL.

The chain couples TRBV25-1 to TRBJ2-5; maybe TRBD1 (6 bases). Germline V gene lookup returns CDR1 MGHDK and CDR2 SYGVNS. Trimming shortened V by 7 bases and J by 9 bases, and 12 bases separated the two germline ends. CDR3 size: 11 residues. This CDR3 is CASTGVGSQYF. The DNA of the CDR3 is TGTGCCAGCACAGGGGTAGGGTCCCAGTACTTC.

Here the CDR3 DNA reads TGTGCCAGCAGTTTATTGTCCAGGGTGGGAGAGACCCAGTACTTC. This encodes CASSLLSRVGETQYF. The rearrangement joins TRBV28 to TRBJ2-5, with a tentative D call TRBD1 (5 bases). V was trimmed by 1 base and J by 4 bases, leaving 13 bases between them. Germline assignment: CDR1 MDHEN and CDR2 SYDVKM. The CDR3 extends over 15 amino acids. The complete variable domain, with remaining parts taken from reference TRBV28 and TRBJ2-5, reads DVKVTQSSRYLVKRTGEKVFLECVQDMDHENMFWYRQDPGLGLRLIYFSYDVKMKEKGDIPEGYSVSREKKERFSLILESASTNQTSMYLCASSLLSRVGETQYFGPGTRLLVL.

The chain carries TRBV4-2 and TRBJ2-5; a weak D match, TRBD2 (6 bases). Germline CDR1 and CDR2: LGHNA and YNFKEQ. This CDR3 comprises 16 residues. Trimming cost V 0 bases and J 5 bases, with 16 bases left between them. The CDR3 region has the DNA TGTGCCAGCAGCCAAGAGGGATCCGGGAGATGGGAGACCCAGTACTTC. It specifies CASSQEGSGRWETQYF.

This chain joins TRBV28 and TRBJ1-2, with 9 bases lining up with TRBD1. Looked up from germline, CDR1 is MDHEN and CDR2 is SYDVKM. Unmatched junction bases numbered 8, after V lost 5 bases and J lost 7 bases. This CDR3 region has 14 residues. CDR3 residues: CASSPQGQGGGYTF. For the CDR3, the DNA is TGTGCCAGCAGTCCCCAGGGACAGGGCGGTGGCTACACCTTC.

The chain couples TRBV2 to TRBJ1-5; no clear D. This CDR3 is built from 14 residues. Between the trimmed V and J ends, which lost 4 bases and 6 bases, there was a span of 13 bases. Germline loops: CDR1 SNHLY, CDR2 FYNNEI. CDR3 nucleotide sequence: TGTGCCAGCAGTGTCACAGAGACACTTCAGCCCCAGCATTTT. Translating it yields CASSVTETLQPQHF.

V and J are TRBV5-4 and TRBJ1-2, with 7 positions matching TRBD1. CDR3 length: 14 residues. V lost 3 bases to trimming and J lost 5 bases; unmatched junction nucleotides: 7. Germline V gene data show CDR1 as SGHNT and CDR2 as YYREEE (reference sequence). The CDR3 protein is CASSWTGTDYGYTF. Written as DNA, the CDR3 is TGTGCCAGCAGCTGGACCGGGACAGATTATGGCTACACCTTC.

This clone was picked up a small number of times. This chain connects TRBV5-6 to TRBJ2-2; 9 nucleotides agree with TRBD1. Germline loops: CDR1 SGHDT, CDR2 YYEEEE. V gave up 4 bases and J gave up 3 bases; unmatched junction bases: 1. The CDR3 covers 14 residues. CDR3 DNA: TGTGCCAGCAGCGGGACAGGGTACACCGGGGAGCTGTTTTTT. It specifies CASSGTGYTGELFF.

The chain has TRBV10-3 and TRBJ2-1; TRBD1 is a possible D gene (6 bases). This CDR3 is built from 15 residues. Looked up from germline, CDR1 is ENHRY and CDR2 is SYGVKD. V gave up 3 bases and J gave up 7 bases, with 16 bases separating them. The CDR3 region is CAISEPRRGRNEQFF. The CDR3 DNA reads TGTGCCATCAGTGAACCACGCAGGGGAAGGAATGAGCAGTTCTTC.

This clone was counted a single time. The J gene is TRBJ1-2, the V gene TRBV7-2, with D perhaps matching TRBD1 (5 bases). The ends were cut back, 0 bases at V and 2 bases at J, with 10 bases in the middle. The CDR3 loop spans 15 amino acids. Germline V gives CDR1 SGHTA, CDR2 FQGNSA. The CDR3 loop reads CASSLARADNYGYTF. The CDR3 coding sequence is TGTGCCAGCAGCTTAGCCAGGGCAGACAACTATGGCTACACCTTC.

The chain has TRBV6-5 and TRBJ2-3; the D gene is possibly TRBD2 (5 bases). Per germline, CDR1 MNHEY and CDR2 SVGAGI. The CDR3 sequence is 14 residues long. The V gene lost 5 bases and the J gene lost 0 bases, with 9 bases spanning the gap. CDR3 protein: CASSPRGSTDTQYF. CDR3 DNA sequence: TGTGCCAGCAGTCCCCGGGGTAGCACAGATACGCAGTATTTT.

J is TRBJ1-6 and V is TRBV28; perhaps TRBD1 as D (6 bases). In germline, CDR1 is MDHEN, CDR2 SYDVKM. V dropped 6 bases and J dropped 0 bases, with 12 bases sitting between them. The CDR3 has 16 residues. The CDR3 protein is CASRSDRSSYNSPLHF. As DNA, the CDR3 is TGTGCCAGCAGGAGTGACAGGAGCTCCTATAATTCACCCCTCCACTTT.

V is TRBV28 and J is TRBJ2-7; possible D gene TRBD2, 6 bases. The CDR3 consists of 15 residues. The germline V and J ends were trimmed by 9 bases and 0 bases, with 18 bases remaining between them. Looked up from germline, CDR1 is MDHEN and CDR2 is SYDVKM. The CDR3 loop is CASGLSESSSYEQYF. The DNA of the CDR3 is TGTGCCAGTGGACTAAGTGAATCGAGCTCCTACGAGCAGTACTTC.

CDR3 in amino acids: CASSVAETGGETQYF. The CDR3 DNA reads TGTGCCAGCAGCGTAGCCGAGACAGGGGGAGAGACCCAGTACTTC. V gene TRBV9 combines with J gene TRBJ2-5, with TRBD1 matching over 9 bases. V shed 0 bases and J 4 bases; nucleotides not matched to a gene: 4. The CDR3 consists of 15 residues. Germline loops: CDR1 SGDLS, CDR2 YYNGEE.

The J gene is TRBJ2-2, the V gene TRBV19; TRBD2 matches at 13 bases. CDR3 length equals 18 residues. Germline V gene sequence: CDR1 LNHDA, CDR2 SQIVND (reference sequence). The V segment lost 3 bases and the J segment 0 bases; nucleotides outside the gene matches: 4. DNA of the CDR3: TGTGCCAGTAGTATGACTAGCGGGGGGACCCCGAACACCGGGGAGCTGTTTTTT. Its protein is CASSMTSGGTPNTGELFF.

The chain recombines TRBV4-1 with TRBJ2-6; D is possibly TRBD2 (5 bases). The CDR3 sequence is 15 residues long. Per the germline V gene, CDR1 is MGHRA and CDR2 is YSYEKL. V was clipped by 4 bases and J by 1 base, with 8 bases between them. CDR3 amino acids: CASSPTGSGANVLTF. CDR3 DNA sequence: TGCGCCAGCAGCCCCACGGGGTCTGGGGCCAACGTCCTGACTTTC.

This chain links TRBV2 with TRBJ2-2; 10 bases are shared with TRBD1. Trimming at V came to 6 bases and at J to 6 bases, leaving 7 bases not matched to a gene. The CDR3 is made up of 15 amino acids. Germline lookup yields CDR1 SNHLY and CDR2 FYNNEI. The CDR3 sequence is CASRGGTGEAGELFF. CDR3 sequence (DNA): TGTGCCAGCAGGGGTGGGACAGGGGAAGCCGGGGAGCTGTTTTTT. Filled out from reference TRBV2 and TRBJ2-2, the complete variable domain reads EPEVTQTPSHQVTQMGQEVILRCVPISNHLYFYWYRQILGQKVEFLVSFYNNEISEKSEIFDDQFSVERPDGSNFTLKIRSTKLEDSAMYFCASRGGTGEAGELFFGEGSRLTVL.

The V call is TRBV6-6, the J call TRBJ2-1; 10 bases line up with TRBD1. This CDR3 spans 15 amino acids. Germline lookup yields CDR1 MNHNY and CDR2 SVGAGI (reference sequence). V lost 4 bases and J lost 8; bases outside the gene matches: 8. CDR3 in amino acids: CASSSRDRGWDEQFF. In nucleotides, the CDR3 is TGTGCCAGCAGTTCCCGGGACAGGGGTTGGGATGAGCAGTTCTTC.

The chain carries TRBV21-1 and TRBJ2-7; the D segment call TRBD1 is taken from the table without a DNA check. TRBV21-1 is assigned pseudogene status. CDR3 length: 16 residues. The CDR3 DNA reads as TGTGCCAGCATACTCCAATGGACAGGGCCTTCCTACGAGCAGTACTTC. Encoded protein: CASILQWTGPSYEQYF.

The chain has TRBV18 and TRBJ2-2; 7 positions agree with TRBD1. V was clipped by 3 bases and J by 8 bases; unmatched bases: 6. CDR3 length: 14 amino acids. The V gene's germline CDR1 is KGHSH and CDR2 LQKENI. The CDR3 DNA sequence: TGTGCCAGCTCACCTGGACAGGTCTCTGGGGAGCTGTTTTTT. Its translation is CASSPGQVSGELFF.

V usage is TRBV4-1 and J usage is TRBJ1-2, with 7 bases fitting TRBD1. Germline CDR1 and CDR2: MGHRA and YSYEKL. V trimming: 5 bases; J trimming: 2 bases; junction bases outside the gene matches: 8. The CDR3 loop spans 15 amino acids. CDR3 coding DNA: TGCGCCAGCAGCGTTCAGGGGGTGGGGAACTATGGCTACACCTTC. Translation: CASSVQGVGNYGYTF.

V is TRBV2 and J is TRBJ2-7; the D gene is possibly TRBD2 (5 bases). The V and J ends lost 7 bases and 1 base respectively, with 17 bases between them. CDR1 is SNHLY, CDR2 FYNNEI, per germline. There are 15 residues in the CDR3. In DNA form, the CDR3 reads TGTGCCAGCACCCGGGGAAGGATGTTGTCCTACGAGCAGTACTTC. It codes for CASTRGRMLSYEQYF.

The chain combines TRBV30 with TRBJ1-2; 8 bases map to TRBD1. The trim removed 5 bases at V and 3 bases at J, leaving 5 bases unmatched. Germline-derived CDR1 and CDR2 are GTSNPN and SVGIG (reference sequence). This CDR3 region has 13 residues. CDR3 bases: TGTGCCTGGGGCGACAGGGGCTACTATGGCTACACCTTC. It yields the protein CAWGDRGYYGYTF.

The CDR3 bases are TGTGCCGGCAGGGATATGTCCCCTTACGAGCAGTACTTC. Translating gives CAGRDMSPYEQYF. This sequence joins TRBV30 and TRBJ2-7, with D perhaps matching TRBD1 (5 bases). CDR3 length equals 13 residues. Germline CDR1 reads GTSNPN; CDR2 reads SVGIG (reference sequence). V was pared by 8 bases and J by 4 bases, with 18 bases between.